This TCR beta chain came from a study of T-cell memory formation after mild COVID-19. TCRdb re-analysed the 5' RACE reads in MiXCR, keeping a single row per CDR3 protein. The sample shows 550,000 to 650,000 distinct CDR3 sequences, 17% of them seen only once. This CDR3 comprises 16 residues. CDR1 and CDR2 from the germline V gene are SGDLS and YYNGEE. With V trimmed by 0 bases and J by 5 bases, 10 bases remained unmatched. The specimen sequenced was PBMCs or a T cell subset sorted from them (not recorded which). The receptor was derived from an adult woman who had mild COVID-19 (a few samples of this study predate the infection). Cell type and time point are not known. This rearrangement joins TRBV9 to TRBJ2-5, with TRBD2 identical over 7 bases. The CDR3 coding sequence is TGTGCCAGCAGCGTAGGGGTTAGCGGGCCCTCGGAGACCCAGTACTTC. Translated: CASSVGVSGPSETQYF.